This T cell receptor (beta chain) was sequenced for a study of blood T cell repertoires in COVID-19. Study-wide context: Some COVID-19 samples were acute and others convalescent; all came from the United States, Italy and Spain. The cDNA or gDNA used as material had been derived from T cells, B-cell-depleted T cells, or PBMCs.

V was clipped by 5 bases and J by 11 bases; unmatched bases: 6. CDR3 length: 12 amino acids. Original data processing: Reference gene primer amplification in the assay estimated nucleated cell counts. The table came from immunoSEQ multiplex PCR; TCRdb's copy has only in-frame clones and leaves some out. V, J and clone size are those of that table, while D and trimming were read from the DNA. The data hold about 180,000 clones, with 88% observed a single time. Source material: peripheral blood. The genes are TRBV12-3 or TRBV12-4 and TRBJ1-1; TRBD1 aligns across 9 bases. This sequence was found in a woman in her 30s with acute or convalescent COVID-19. The CDR3 is CASSALQGAAFF. CDR3 bases: TGTGCCAGCAGTGCCTTACAGGGGGCCGCTTTCTTT.